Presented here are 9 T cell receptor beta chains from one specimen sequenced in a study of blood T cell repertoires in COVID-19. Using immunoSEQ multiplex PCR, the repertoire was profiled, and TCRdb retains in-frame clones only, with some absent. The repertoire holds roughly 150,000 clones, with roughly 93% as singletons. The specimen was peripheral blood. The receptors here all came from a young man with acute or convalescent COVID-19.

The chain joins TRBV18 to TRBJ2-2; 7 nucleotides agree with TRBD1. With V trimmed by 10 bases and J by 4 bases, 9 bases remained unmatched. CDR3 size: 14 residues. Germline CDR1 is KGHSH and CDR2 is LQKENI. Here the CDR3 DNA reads TGTGCCACCAGACAGGGTGCCAGCACCGGGGAGCTGTTTTTT. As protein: CATRQGASTGELFF. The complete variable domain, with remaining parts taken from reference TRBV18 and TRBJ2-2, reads NAGVMQNPRHLVRRRGQEARLRCSPMKGHSHVYWYRQLPEEGLKFMVYLQKENIIDESGMPKERFSAEFPKEGPSILRIQQVVRGDSAAYFCATRQGASTGELFFGEGSRLTVL.

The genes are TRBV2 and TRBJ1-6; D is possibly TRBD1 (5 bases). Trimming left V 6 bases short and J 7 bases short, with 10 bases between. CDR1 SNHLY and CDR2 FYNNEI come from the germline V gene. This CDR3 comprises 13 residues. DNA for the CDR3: TGTGCCAGCAGGCGGGGGATGAATTCACCCCTCCACTTT. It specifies CASRRGMNSPLHF.

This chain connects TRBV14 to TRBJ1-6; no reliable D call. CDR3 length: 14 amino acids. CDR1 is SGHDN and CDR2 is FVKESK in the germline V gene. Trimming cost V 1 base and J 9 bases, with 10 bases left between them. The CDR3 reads CASSQVRAVSPLHF. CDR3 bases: TGTGCCAGCAGCCAAGTCCGCGCGGTTTCACCCCTCCACTTT.

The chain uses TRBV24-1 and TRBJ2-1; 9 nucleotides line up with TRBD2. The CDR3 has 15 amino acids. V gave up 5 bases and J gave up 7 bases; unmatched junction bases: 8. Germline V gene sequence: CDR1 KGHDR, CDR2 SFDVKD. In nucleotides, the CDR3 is TGTGCCACCAGTGCCCTTAGCGGGAGCTGGAATGAGCAGTTCTTC. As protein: CATSALSGSWNEQFF.

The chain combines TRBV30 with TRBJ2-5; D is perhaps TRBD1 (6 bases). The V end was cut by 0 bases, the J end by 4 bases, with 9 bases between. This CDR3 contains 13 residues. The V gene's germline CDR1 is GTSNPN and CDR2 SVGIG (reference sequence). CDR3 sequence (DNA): TGTGCCTGGAGTGTGAAAGGGGGAGAGACCCAGTACTTC. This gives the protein CAWSVKGGETQYF. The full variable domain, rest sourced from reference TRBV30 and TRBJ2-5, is SQTIHQWPATLVQPVGSPLSLECTVEGTSNPNLYWYRQAAGRGLQLLFYSVGIGQISSEVPQNLSASRPQDRQFILSSKKLLLSDSGFYLCAWSVKGGETQYFGPGTRLLVL.

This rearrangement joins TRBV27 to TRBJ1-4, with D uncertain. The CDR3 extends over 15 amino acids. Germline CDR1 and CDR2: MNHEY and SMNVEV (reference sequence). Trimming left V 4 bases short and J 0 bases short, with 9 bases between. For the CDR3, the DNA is TGTGCCAGCAGTTCCTATAGTGCAACTAATGAAAAACTGTTTTTT. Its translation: CASSSYSATNEKLFF.

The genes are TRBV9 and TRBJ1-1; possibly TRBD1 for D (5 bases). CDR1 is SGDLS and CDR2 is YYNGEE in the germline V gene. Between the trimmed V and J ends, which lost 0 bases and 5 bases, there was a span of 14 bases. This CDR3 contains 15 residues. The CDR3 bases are TGTGCCAGCAGCGTAGGTGTCGGGGGAACAACTGAAGCTTTCTTT. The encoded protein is CASSVGVGGTTEAFF. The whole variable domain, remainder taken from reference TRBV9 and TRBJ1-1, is DSGVTQTPKHLITATGQRVTLRCSPRSGDLSVYWYQQSLDQGLQFLIQYYNGEERAKGNILERFSAQQFPDLHSELNLSSLELGDSALYFCASSVGVGGTTEAFFGQGTRLTVV.

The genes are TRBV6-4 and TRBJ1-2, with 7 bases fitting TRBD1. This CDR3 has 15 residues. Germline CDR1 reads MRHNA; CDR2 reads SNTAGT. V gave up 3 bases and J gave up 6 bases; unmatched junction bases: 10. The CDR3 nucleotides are TGTGCCAGCAGTGAACAGGGGCTGGGAGTTGATGGCTACACCTTC. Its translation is CASSEQGLGVDGYTF.

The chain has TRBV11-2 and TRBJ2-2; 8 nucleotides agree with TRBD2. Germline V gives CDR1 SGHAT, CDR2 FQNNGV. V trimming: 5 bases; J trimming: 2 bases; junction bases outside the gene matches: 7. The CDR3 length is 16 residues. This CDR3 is CASSRGGRSNTGELFF. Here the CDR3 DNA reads TGTGCCAGCAGCCGCGGCGGGAGGTCTAACACCGGGGAGCTGTTTTTT.